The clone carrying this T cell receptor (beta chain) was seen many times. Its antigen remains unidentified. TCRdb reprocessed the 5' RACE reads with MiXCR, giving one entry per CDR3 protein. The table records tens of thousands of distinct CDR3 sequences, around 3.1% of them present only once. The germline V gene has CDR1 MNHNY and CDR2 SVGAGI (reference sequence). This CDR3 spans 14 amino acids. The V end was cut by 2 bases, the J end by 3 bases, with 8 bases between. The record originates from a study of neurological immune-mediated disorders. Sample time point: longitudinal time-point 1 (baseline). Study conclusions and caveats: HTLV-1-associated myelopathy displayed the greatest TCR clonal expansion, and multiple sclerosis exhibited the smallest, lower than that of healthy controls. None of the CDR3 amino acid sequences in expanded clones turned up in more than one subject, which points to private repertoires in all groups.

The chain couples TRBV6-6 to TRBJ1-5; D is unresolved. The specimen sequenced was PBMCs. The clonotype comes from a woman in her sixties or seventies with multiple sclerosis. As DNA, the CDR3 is TGTGCCAGCAGTTACGAGCAGTTCAATCAGCCCCAGCATTTT. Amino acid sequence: CASSYEQFNQPQHF.